This T cell receptor beta chain was recovered during a study of blood T cell repertoires in COVID-19. The overall study: Nucleic acid was either cDNA or gDNA, and it came from T cells, B-cell-depleted T cells, or PBMCs.

The authors' processing: Estimation of nucleated cell counts relied on the amplification of reference gene primers. Produced via immunoSEQ multiplex PCR; TCRdb's table is partial and in-frame only. The V and J calls and clone size come from that table; D and trimming were worked out from the DNA. The sample has tens of thousands of clones; more than 75% are singletons. J was trimmed by 5 bases and V by 3 bases; bases with no gene match: 6. This CDR3 is 16 amino acids long. CDR1 and CDR2 (germline): SGHDT, YYEEEE. Relative to its sample, this clone is medium-sized. This chain joins TRBV5-6 and TRBJ2-2; 11 bases map to TRBD1. This clonotype was obtained from a man aged 50 to 59 with active or convalescent COVID-19. The specimen was peripheral blood. CDR3 bases: TGTGCCAGCAGCTCCCCGGGACAGGGGGTTACCGGGGAGCTGTTTTTT. Translating gives CASSSPGQGVTGELFF.